This passage covers 31 T cell receptor beta chains from one sample sequenced in a study of blood T cell repertoires in COVID-19. Assay used: immunoSEQ multiplex PCR; TCRdb lists only in-frame clones, some missing. Here the sample spans a few hundred thousand clones, roughly 87% being singletons. Sequenced sample: PBMCs or T cells enriched from blood (not recorded which). The receptors stem from a woman aged 25 to 39 who had recovered from COVID-19.

The V call is TRBV5-1, the J call TRBJ2-2, with TRBD2 matching 12 bases. The CDR3 extends over 16 amino acids. V shed 3 bases, J shed 5 bases, and the junction held 5 bases outside the gene matches. CDR1 is SGHRS and CDR2 is YFSETQ in the germline V gene. The CDR3 region is CASSSGLAGLTGELFF. DNA for the CDR3: TGCGCCAGCAGCTCAGGACTAGCGGGGCTAACCGGGGAGCTGTTTTTT.

The chain joins TRBV3-1 (or the pseudogene TRBV3-2) to TRBJ2-5, with 10 bases aligning to TRBD2. With 5 bases clipped from V and 1 base from J, the junction kept 7 bases outside the gene matches. Germline values: CDR1 LGHDT, CDR2 YNNKEL (reference sequence). The CDR3 covers 16 residues. CDR3 loop: CASSSRSSGGQETQYF. In DNA form, the CDR3 reads TGTGCCAGCAGCTCCAGGTCTAGCGGGGGCCAAGAGACCCAGTACTTC.

The rearrangement joins TRBV9 to TRBJ2-7; TRBD1 matches at 8 bases. The length of the CDR3 is 14 residues. The germline gives CDR1 SGDLS, CDR2 YYNGEE. Germline trimming cut 0 bases from V and 3 bases from J; bases unmatched to any gene: 2. As DNA, the CDR3 is TGTGCCAGCAGCGTAGACGGACAGGGCTACGAGCAGTACTTC. Its protein product is CASSVDGQGYEQYF.

This clone was observed a single time. The V and J genes are TRBV7-8 and TRBJ2-7; D possibly corresponds to TRBD1 (6 bases). Germline V lookup: CDR1 SGHVS, CDR2 FQNEAQ. The CDR3 consists of 16 residues. Trimming removed 2 bases from V and 1 base from J, with 15 bases in between. The CDR3 region is CASSLPDRTSSYEQYF. In DNA, the CDR3 is TGTGCCAGCAGCTTACCTGACAGGACGTCATCCTACGAGCAGTACTTC.

The chain recombines TRBV25-1 with TRBJ2-5; D may be TRBD2 (7 bases). V lost 6 bases to trimming and J lost 0 bases, with 11 bases between them. CDR1 is MGHDK, CDR2 SYGVNS, per germline. CDR3 length: 14 residues. The CDR3 coding sequence is TGTGCCAGCAGCAGGGGAGGGAACCAAGAGACCCAGTACTTC. Protein: CASSRGGNQETQYF.

The chain combines TRBV24-1 with TRBJ1-1; D unresolved. This CDR3 is 14 amino acids long. V shed 7 bases and J shed 1 base, with 12 bases lying between them. Germline lookup yields CDR1 KGHDR and CDR2 SFDVKD. The CDR3 region has the DNA TGTGCCACCAGGACATCGGACTCGAACACTGAAGCTTTCTTT. This sequence encodes CATRTSDSNTEAFF.

This chain connects TRBV9 to TRBJ2-3, with TRBD2 matching 13 bases. J lost 4 bases, V lost 4 bases, and 6 bases had no gene match. This CDR3 region has 16 residues. Germline V gene sequence: CDR1 SGDLS, CDR2 YYNGEE. This chain's CDR3 is CASSPRTSGGADTQYF. DNA for the CDR3: TGTGCCAGCAGCCCAAGGACTAGCGGGGGCGCAGATACGCAGTATTTT. The variable domain in full, with the rest retrieved from reference TRBV9 and TRBJ2-3, is DSGVTQTPKHLITATGQRVTLRCSPRSGDLSVYWYQQSLDQGLQFLIQYYNGEERAKGNILERFSAQQFPDLHSELNLSSLELGDSALYFCASSPRTSGGADTQYFGPGTRLTVL.

This chain joins TRBV3-1 (or the pseudogene TRBV3-2) and TRBJ2-3; 7 bases fit TRBD1. Germline lookup yields CDR1 LGHDT and CDR2 YNNKEL (reference sequence). The CDR3 is 16 amino acids. V shed 5 bases and J 0 bases; nucleotides not matched to a gene: 8. CDR3 residues: CASSSYPGQSTDTQYF. For the CDR3, the DNA is TGTGCCAGCAGCTCATACCCGGGACAGAGCACAGATACGCAGTATTTT.

This chain links TRBV30 with TRBJ2-7; D gene ambiguous. The length of the CDR3 is 11 residues. The V gene lost 5 bases and the J gene lost 0 bases, with 5 bases spanning the gap. From germline, CDR1 is GTSNPN and CDR2 SVGIG (reference sequence). The CDR3 DNA sequence: TGTGCCTGGCAATTCTCCTACGAGCAGTACTTC. Translated, it gives CAWQFSYEQYF.

V is TRBV6-5 and J is TRBJ2-7, with D tentatively TRBD2 (7 bases). With 5 bases removed from V and 5 bases from J, the gap between germline ends came to 16 bases. This CDR3 region has 14 residues. Germline CDR1 MNHEY, CDR2 SVGAGI. CDR3 nucleotides: TGTGCCAGCAGTCCGATGGGGGGGGCGCACGAGCAGTACTTC. This translates into CASSPMGGAHEQYF.

The genes are TRBV14 and TRBJ2-3; no clear D gene. CDR1 SGHDN and CDR2 FVKESK come from the germline V gene. V was cut by 2 bases and J by 1 base, with 7 bases left in between. This CDR3 spans 14 amino acids. In DNA, the CDR3 is TGTGCCAGCAGCCAAAACCGGGGCACAGATACGCAGTATTTT. Protein sequence: CASSQNRGTDTQYF.

V usage is TRBV5-4 and J usage is TRBJ1-5; TRBD1 agrees at 7 bases. Germline-derived CDR1 and CDR2 are SGHNT and YYREEE (reference sequence). This CDR3 contains 14 residues. V shed 4 bases and J 2 bases; nucleotides not matched to a gene: 3. This CDR3 is CASSPGQGNQPQHF. Written as DNA, the CDR3 is TGTGCCAGCAGCCCTGGACAGGGCAATCAGCCCCAGCATTTT.

This rearrangement joins TRBV6-5 to TRBJ2-7; 11 bases map to TRBD1. Trimming took 2 bases from V and 5 from J; bases not matched to a gene: 8. Looked up from germline, CDR1 is MNHEY and CDR2 is SVGAGI. CDR3 length equals 16 residues. CDR3 sequence: CASSYAPGQGDHEQYF. CDR3 in DNA: TGTGCCAGCAGTTACGCTCCGGGACAGGGGGACCACGAGCAGTACTTC.

The chain is built from TRBV28 and TRBJ1-5; D is perhaps TRBD1 (5 bases). The CDR3 is made up of 15 amino acids. Germline V gene data show CDR1 as MDHEN and CDR2 as SYDVKM. Trimming took 5 bases from V and 6 from J, leaving 17 bases between them. CDR3 bases: TGTGCCAGCAGTCCCTCGGGGGTACCAGCTCAGCCCCAGCATTTT. Translating gives CASSPSGVPAQPQHF.

The rearrangement links TRBV28 to TRBJ1-5, with 8 nucleotides matching TRBD1. The CDR3 sequence is 15 residues long. The trim removed 5 bases at V and 1 base at J, leaving 4 bases unmatched. Germline loops: CDR1 MDHEN, CDR2 SYDVKM. This CDR3 reads CASSLRTGSNQPQHF. The CDR3 region has the DNA TGTGCCAGCAGTCTTCGGACAGGGAGCAATCAGCCCCAGCATTTT.

This sequence joins TRBV9 and TRBJ1-5; 12 nucleotides match TRBD1. In germline, CDR1 is SGDLS, CDR2 YYNGEE. After removal of 2 bases from V and 6 bases from J, the junction contained 3 bases not matched to a gene. This CDR3 has 15 residues. The CDR3 is CASSVGTGGGQPQHF. The CDR3 DNA follows: TGTGCCAGCAGCGTTGGGACAGGGGGCGGTCAGCCCCAGCATTTT.

This clone was counted only a few times. The chain combines TRBV7-2 with TRBJ2-1, with 13 bases fitting TRBD2. The CDR3 is made up of 17 amino acids. In germline, CDR1 is SGHTA, CDR2 FQGNSA. The V and J ends lost 0 bases and 7 bases, in that order; junction bases with no gene match: 6. As DNA, the CDR3 is TGTGCCAGCAGCTTAGCGGTACTAGCGGGGGGGAAAAATGAGCAGTTCTTC. As protein: CASSLAVLAGGKNEQFF.

The rearrangement joins TRBV7-2 to TRBJ2-2, with TRBD1 matching 8 bases. Germline V gene lookup returns CDR1 SGHTA and CDR2 FQGNSA. V lost 4 bases and J lost 7; bases outside the gene matches: 5. There are 14 residues in the CDR3. As DNA, the CDR3 is TGTGCCAGCAGCTACGGACAGGGTGGCGGGGAGCTGTTTTTT. Translation gives CASSYGQGGGELFF.

This rearrangement joins TRBV28 to TRBJ2-1; 8 bases line up with TRBD1. The CDR3 consists of 15 residues. CDR1 and CDR2 (germline): MDHEN, SYDVKM. V was clipped by 6 bases and J by 4 bases; unmatched bases: 8. Here the CDR3 reads CASRRVDRGYNEQFF. For the CDR3, the DNA is TGTGCCAGCAGAAGGGTTGACAGGGGATACAATGAGCAGTTCTTC.

The V call is TRBV25-1, the J call TRBJ2-5; TRBD2 matches at 14 bases. Per the germline V gene, CDR1 is MGHDK and CDR2 is SYGVNS. V shed 1 base, J shed 6 bases, and the junction held 4 bases outside the gene matches. The CDR3 has 16 residues. The CDR3 DNA follows: TGTGCCAGCAGTGAATCCGGACTAGCGGGGGGTCAGACCCAGTACTTC. Protein product: CASSESGLAGGQTQYF. Supplemented by reference TRBV25-1 and TRBJ2-5, the full variable domain reads EADIYQTPRYLVIGTGKKITLECSQTMGHDKMYWYQQDPGMELHLIHYSYGVNSTEKGDLSSESTVSRIRTEHFPLTLESARPSHTSQYLCASSESGLAGGQTQYFGPGTRLLVL.

CDR3 bases: TGTGCCAGCAGCTGGGGACACTTGAACACTGAAGCTTTCTTT. Encoded protein: CASSWGHLNTEAFF. The V and J genes are TRBV7-2 and TRBJ1-1, with D perhaps TRBD1 (6 bases). This CDR3 has 14 residues. The germline V and J ends were trimmed by 4 bases and 0 bases, with 9 bases remaining between them. Germline V gene sequence: CDR1 SGHTA, CDR2 FQGNSA.

In this sample, this clone turned up a few times. The rearrangement uses TRBV6-1 and TRBJ1-1; the D is unclear. Deletions cut 3 bases from V and 7 bases from J, with 12 bases between. Germline CDR1 and CDR2: MNHNS and SASEGT. CDR3 length equals 13 residues. The CDR3, as DNA: TGTGCCAGCAGTGAGGCCGGGGATGGTGAAGCTTTCTTT. Translating gives CASSEAGDGEAFF.

The CDR3 reads CASSMRLAGAPVGETQYF. CDR3 nucleotides: TGTGCCAGTAGTATGAGACTAGCGGGGGCGCCTGTAGGGGAGACCCAGTACTTC. V is TRBV19 and J is TRBJ2-5; 12 positions agree with TRBD2. This CDR3 is built from 18 residues. J gave up 5 bases and V 3 bases, and 13 bases lay outside the gene matches. Germline V gives CDR1 LNHDA, CDR2 SQIVND (reference sequence).

To note about this clone: This sample includes further DNA sequences coding for the same CDR3. The chain has TRBV5-6 and TRBJ1-5; D gene unclear. CDR3 size: 15 residues. The V end was cut by 0 bases, the J end by 1 base, with 8 bases between. Germline V gives CDR1 SGHDT, CDR2 YYEEEE. DNA for the CDR3: TGTGCCAGCAGCTTGGGGGGAGGCAGCAATCAGCCCCAGCATTTT. Protein: CASSLGGGSNQPQHF.

CDR3 sequence: CSARVTGANVLTF. DNA for the CDR3: TGCAGCGCCAGGGTGACTGGGGCCAACGTCCTGACTTTC. The chain uses TRBV29-1 and TRBJ2-6, with D possibly matching TRBD1 (5 bases). Germline V lookup: CDR1 SQVTM, CDR2 ANQGSEA. Trimming pared 7 bases from V and 2 bases from J, leaving 9 bases between. The CDR3 spans 13 residues. The full variable domain, rest sourced from reference TRBV29-1 and TRBJ2-6, is SAVISQKPSRDICQRGTSLTIQCQVDSQVTMMFWYRQQPGQSLTLIATANQGSEATYESGFVIDKFPISRPNLTFSTLTVSNMSPEDSSIYLCSARVTGANVLTFGAGSRLTVL.

The chain carries TRBV7-2 and TRBJ1-4, with D unclear. The CDR3 extends over 15 amino acids. Trimming took off 5 bases at V and 6 bases at J, with 16 bases between the two ends. Germline assignment: CDR1 SGHTA and CDR2 FQGNSA. CDR3 region: CASSPWATRDEKLFF. CDR3 nucleotide sequence: TGTGCCAGCAGCCCTTGGGCCACGAGGGATGAAAAACTGTTTTTT.

This chain connects TRBV5-1 to TRBJ1-6; D perhaps matches TRBD1 (6 bases). V was clipped by 1 base and J by 8 bases, with 7 bases between them. This CDR3 contains 13 residues. CDR1 is SGHRS and CDR2 is YFSETQ in the germline V gene. The CDR3 nucleotides are TGCGCCAGCAGCTTGTCAGGGGATTCACCCCTCCACTTT. It yields the protein CASSLSGDSPLHF.

The chain links TRBV6-5 to TRBJ1-1; 7 nucleotides align to TRBD1. Germline V gene sequence: CDR1 MNHEY, CDR2 SVGAGI. The CDR3 is made up of 14 amino acids. Trimming cost V 8 bases and J 3 bases; bases outside gene matches: 9. In DNA form, the CDR3 reads TGTGCCAGCCGTCGGGACAGCGTACACACTGAAGCTTTCTTT. Translating gives CASRRDSVHTEAFF.

The V and J genes are TRBV28 and TRBJ1-5; D is ambiguous. CDR3 length equals 12 residues. Germline V gene data show CDR1 as MDHEN and CDR2 as SYDVKM. Trimming shortened V by 2 bases and J by 6 bases, and 5 bases separated the two germline ends. In DNA form, the CDR3 reads TGTGCCAGCAGTTTAGAGGCTCAGCCCCAGCATTTT. Protein: CASSLEAQPQHF. The variable domain in full, with the rest retrieved from reference TRBV28 and TRBJ1-5, is DVKVTQSSRYLVKRTGEKVFLECVQDMDHENMFWYRQDPGLGLRLIYFSYDVKMKEKGDIPEGYSVSREKKERFSLILESASTNQTSMYLCASSLEAQPQHFGDGTRLSIL.

The CDR3 DNA follows: TGTGCCACCAGTGAGAACCGGGACACTCGCACAGATACGCAGTATTTT. It specifies CATSENRDTRTDTQYF. J is TRBJ2-3 and V is TRBV24-1; maybe TRBD1 (6 bases). V lost 4 bases and J 1 base, leaving 14 bases between the germline ends. This CDR3 is 16 amino acids long. Germline V lookup: CDR1 KGHDR, CDR2 SFDVKD.

This clone came up once. The chain joins TRBV5-1 to TRBJ1-4; tentatively, D is TRBD1 (5 bases). The V end lost 0 bases, the J end lost 17 bases, and 14 bases lay between the germline ends. This CDR3 spans 12 amino acids. Germline V lookup: CDR1 SGHRS, CDR2 YFSETQ. CDR3 amino acids: CASSLEPQGIFF. The CDR3 DNA reads as TGCGCCAGCAGCTTGGAACCGCAGGGCATATTTTTT.